These T cell receptor beta chains were read from a single sample in a study of blood T cells in healthy people across ages. One entry per CDR3 protein, called by TCRdb with MiXCR from the 5' RACE reads. The sample lists hundreds of thousands of distinct CDR3 sequences, 25% seen once, with more than 7.5% in the top ten. This same sample was also part of a study on T cells of mothers and their children.

Input material: blood. These receptors all come from a boy aged 10-17 years in good health. Each CDR3 is given with its conserved first and last residue. The D gene is left open where the match is weak. Where a row states a size, it is once, few, many or the class of an expanded clone; other rows omit it.

size	V	D	J	length	DNA	CDR3
many	TRBV20-1	-	TRBJ2-7	15	TGCAGTGCTTTGAGGCGGGAATCTGGCCGGGGGGAGCAGTACTTC	CSALRRESGRGEQYF
few	TRBV5-1	-	TRBJ2-7	13	TGCGCCAGCAGCTTGGGGGGACTGTACGAGCAGTACTTC	CASSLGGLYEQYF
-	TRBV10-2	TRBD2	TRBJ2-1	13	TGCGCCAGCAATCTAGCGGGGGTAGGAGAACAGTTCTTC	CASNLAGVGEQFF
few	TRBV20-1	TRBD1	TRBJ1-6	15	TGCAGTGCTAGAGATGGGGACAGGGGAGGTTCACCCCTCCACTTT	CSARDGDRGGSPLHF
-	TRBV18	TRBD1	TRBJ1-1	13	TGTGCCAGCTCATGGAGGAGGGGGCCGGAAGCTTTCTTT	CASSWRRGPEAFF
-	TRBV12-3/TRBV12-4	TRBD1	TRBJ2-5	16	TGTGCCAGCAGTTTGGCACAGGGGGTAATAGGGGAGACCCAGTACTTC	CASSLAQGVIGETQYF
-	TRBV2	TRBD1	TRBJ2-3	14	TGTGCCAGCAGGAGGGACAGTTACACAGATACGCAGTATTTT	CASRRDSYTDTQYF
few	TRBV20-1	TRBD2	TRBJ2-5	14	TGCAGTGCACGTAGCGGGGGGTTCACTAAGGAGCAGTACTTC	CSARSGGFTKEQYF
few	TRBV13	TRBD2	TRBJ2-5	14	TGTGCCAGCAGCAGCGGGGGGATTGGGGAGACCCAGTACTTC	CASSSGGIGETQYF
-	TRBV7-9	-	TRBJ2-1	17	TGTGCCAGCAGCTCCCCCGGGGGGGACAGCTTGGGAGGTGAGCAGTTCTTC	CASSSPGGDSLGGEQFF
-	TRBV6-5	-	TRBJ2-7	14	TGTGCCAGCAGTCGGGACGGACTATCCTACGAGCAGTACTTC	CASSRDGLSYEQYF
few	TRBV7-8	-	TRBJ2-5	13	TGTGCCAGCAGCCGGAGGGGTGAAGAGACCCAGTACTTC	CASSRRGEETQYF
few	TRBV11-1	TRBD2	TRBJ2-5	14	TGTGCCAGCAGACTCGCACTAGCGGGGGAGACCCAGTACTTC	CASRLALAGETQYF
-	TRBV12-3/TRBV12-4	-	TRBJ2-7	14	TGTGCCAGCAGTTTGGACGGGGCGACCTACGAGCAGTGCTTC	CASSLDGATYEQCF
few	TRBV7-6	-	TRBJ2-5	12	TGTGCCAGCAGCTTAGGATCGGTGACCCAGTACTTC	CASSLGSVTQYF
few	TRBV2	-	TRBJ2-5	12	TGTGCCAGCAACAGGCATCAAGAGACCCAGTACTTC	CASNRHQETQYF
-	TRBV29-1	-	TRBJ1-2	11	TGCAGCGTTGAGGGGCTTAATGGCTACACCTTC	CSVEGLNGYTF
few	TRBV6-5	-	TRBJ2-5	14	TGTGCCAGCAGTTACGATGAGGGACGCGAGACCCAGTACTTC	CASSYDEGRETQYF
-	TRBV4-1	-	TRBJ2-7	13	TGCGCCAGCAGCTTGGACTTACCCGGCGAGCAGTACTTC	CASSLDLPGEQYF
-	TRBV5-1	TRBD2	TRBJ2-1	15	TGCGCCAGCAGCCTACCTAGCGGGAACTACAATGAGCAGTTCTTC	CASSLPSGNYNEQFF
-	TRBV28	TRBD1	TRBJ2-1	15	TGTTCCAGCAGTTTGGGGACAGGGCAGTACAATGAGCAGTTCTTC	CSSSLGTGQYNEQFF
-	TRBV12-3/TRBV12-4	-	TRBJ1-1	17	TGTGCCAGCACTTTACTGACCGGAGTGGGGGTGAGCACTGAAGCTTTCTTT	CASTLLTGVGVSTEAFF
-	TRBV28	TRBD1	TRBJ1-1	17	TGTGCCAGCAGTCCCCAACGACAGGGGGCTATGAACACTGAAGCTTTCTTT	CASSPQRQGAMNTEAFF
few	TRBV29-1	-	TRBJ2-1	14	TGCAGCGTTGACACAAGGGCCGGGTTCGGTGAGCAGTTCTTC	CSVDTRAGFGEQFF
-	TRBV2	-	TRBJ1-4	14	TGTGCCAGCAGTGATTGGCAGGGTAAAGAAAAACTGTTTTTT	CASSDWQGKEKLFF
few	TRBV5-1	-	TRBJ2-1	16	TGCGCCAGCAGCTTGGCTCTAGCCGCCCACTACAATGAGCAGTTCTTC	CASSLALAAHYNEQFF
-	TRBV4-2	-	TRBJ2-7	13	TGTGCCAGCGGCGTTGGAGGAGACTACGAGCAGTACTTC	CASGVGGDYEQYF
-	TRBV12-3/TRBV12-4	TRBD1	TRBJ1-1	13	TGTGCCAGCAGTTTATGGGACAGGGGGGAAGCTTTCTTT	CASSLWDRGEAFF
-	TRBV7-2	TRBD2	TRBJ2-3	17	TGTGCCAGCAGCGTAGCATCGGGACTAGGTAGCGCAGATACGCAGTATTTT	CASSVASGLGSADTQYF
few	TRBV4-1	TRBD1	TRBJ2-1	17	TGCGCCAGCAGCCAAGACGGGACAGGGAGCTCCTACAATGAGCAGTTCTTC	CASSQDGTGSSYNEQFF
-	TRBV3-1	TRBD2	TRBJ2-7	14	TGTGCCAGCAGCCGGGTAGCGGGAGCCTACGAGCAGTACTTC	CASSRVAGAYEQYF
few	TRBV12-3/TRBV12-4	TRBD1	TRBJ2-1	15	TGTGCCAGCAGTCCCAGGACAGGGGGAAACAATGAGCAGTTCTTC	CASSPRTGGNNEQFF
-	TRBV24-1	-	TRBJ2-1	12	TGTGCCACCAGTGATCCCGGACAGGAGCAGTTCTTC	CATSDPGQEQFF
few	TRBV2	-	TRBJ2-5	15	TGTGCCAGCACCGACCTCGTACAGGGATACGAGACCCAGTACTTC	CASTDLVQGYETQYF
-	TRBV4-3	TRBD2	TRBJ2-1	16	TGCGCCAGCAGCCAAGAAGGCGGGGGGGCCGGAGATGAGCAGTTCTTC	CASSQEGGGAGDEQFF
-	TRBV11-2	-	TRBJ2-1	16	TGTGCCAGCAGCACGACTAGGAATCGGTCCTACAATGAGCAGTTCTTC	CASSTTRNRSYNEQFF
few	TRBV27	-	TRBJ2-1	14	TGTGCCAGCAGTCTGTCAGGACAGTACAATGAGCAGTTCTTC	CASSLSGQYNEQFF
once	TRBV28	TRBD2	TRBJ2-7	14	TGTGCCACCGAAGCGGGAGGGAATGCCTACGAGCAGTACTTC	CATEAGGNAYEQYF
few	TRBV7-9	TRBD1	TRBJ2-7	16	TGTGCCAGCAGCTTAGGGGGACAGCTCATCTCCTACGAGCAGTACTTC	CASSLGGQLISYEQYF
few	TRBV7-9	-	TRBJ2-7	13	TGTGCCAGCAGCTTAGATGTCGGCTACGAGCAGTACTTC	CASSLDVGYEQYF
few	TRBV6-1	-	TRBJ2-1	13	TGTGCCAGCAGGGAGAGCGGGCGCAATGAGCAGTTCTTC	CASRESGRNEQFF
-	TRBV7-2	-	TRBJ1-3	14	TGTGCCAGCAGCCCCAGGGTCACCGGCCAAACCATATATTTT	CASSPRVTGQTIYF
once	TRBV12-3/TRBV12-4	-	TRBJ1-1	13	TGTGCCAGCAGTTTAGCGGATTTTACTGAAGCTTTCTTT	CASSLADFTEAFF
few	TRBV29-1	-	TRBJ1-4	12	TGCAGCGGGGGTTTGTCCGGTGAAAAACTGTTTTTT	CSGGLSGEKLFF
-	TRBV5-6	-	TRBJ2-5	14	TGTGCCTGCAGCTTGCAAGGGTTACAAGAGACCCAGTACTTC	CACSLQGLQETQYF
-	TRBV10-3	TRBD1	TRBJ2-5	14	TGTGCCATCAGTGATAGGACAGGGCAAGAGACCCAGTACTTC	CAISDRTGQETQYF
once	TRBV7-9	-	TRBJ2-2	15	TGTGCCAGCAGCTTAGGAGGGTCCAGCGGCGGGGAGCTGTTTTTT	CASSLGGSSGGELFF
-	TRBV11-2	-	TRBJ2-5	15	TGTGCCAGCAGCGTACACCGGGACTCCCAAGAGACCCAGTACTTC	CASSVHRDSQETQYF
few	TRBV11-3	TRBD1	TRBJ2-3	15	TGTGCCAGCAGCACCCGGACAGGGAAGTCAGATACGCAGTATTTT	CASSTRTGKSDTQYF
-	TRBV4-3	TRBD2	TRBJ2-5	15	TGCGCCAGCAGCCAGAGCCGACTAGCGGGGCACCCTCCAATCTTC	CASSQSRLAGHPPIF
-	TRBV6-2/TRBV6-3	TRBD1	TRBJ1-5	14	TGTGCCAGCACCAGAGGTTCTTTAGGGGGCGCCAAGCATTTT	CASTRGSLGGAKHF